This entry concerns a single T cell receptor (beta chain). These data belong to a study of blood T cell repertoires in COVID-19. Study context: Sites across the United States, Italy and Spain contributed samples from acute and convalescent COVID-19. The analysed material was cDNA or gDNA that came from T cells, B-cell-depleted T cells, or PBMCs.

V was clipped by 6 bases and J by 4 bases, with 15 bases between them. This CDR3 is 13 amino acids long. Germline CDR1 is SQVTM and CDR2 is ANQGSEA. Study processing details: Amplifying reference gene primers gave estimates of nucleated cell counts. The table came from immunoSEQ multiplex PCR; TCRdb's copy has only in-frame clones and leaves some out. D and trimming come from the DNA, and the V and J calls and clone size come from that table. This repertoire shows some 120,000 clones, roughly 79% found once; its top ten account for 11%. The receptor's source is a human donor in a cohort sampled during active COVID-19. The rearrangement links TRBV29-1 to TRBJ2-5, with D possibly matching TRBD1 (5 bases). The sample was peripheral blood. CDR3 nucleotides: TGCAGCGTGCTTAGGGGTCGGCGAGAGACCCAGTACTTC. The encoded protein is CSVLRGRRETQYF.